This T cell receptor (beta chain) is drawn from a study of blood T cell repertoires in COVID-19. Looking at the study overall: Sources were T cells, B-cell-depleted T cells, or PBMCs; the material itself was cDNA or gDNA.

The authors' processing: Quantification of nucleated cells was approximated via reference gene primer amplification. Sequenced by immunoSEQ multiplex PCR; TCRdb stores in-frame clones only, minus some. The D gene and trimming were derived from the DNA, and the V and J assignments and clone size from that table. The sample includes about 130,000 clones, around four fifths of them seen just once. After removal of 3 bases from V and 11 bases from J, the junction contained 12 bases not matched to a gene. Germline CDR1 is SGDLS and CDR2 is YYNGEE. The CDR3 spans 15 residues. V usage is TRBV9 and J usage is TRBJ2-1, with 9 positions matching TRBD2. This receptor was taken from a man in his sixties who had recovered from COVID-19. Sequenced sample: peripheral blood. The CDR3 region is CASSEAGGRALKQFF. In DNA, the CDR3 is TGTGCCAGCAGCGAGGCTGGCGGGAGGGCCTTAAAGCAGTTCTTC.